Reported below is one TCR beta chain. The target antigen is unknown. CDR3 length equals 12 residues. In germline, CDR1 is KGHDR, CDR2 SFDVKD. The V gene lost 4 bases and the J gene lost 14 bases, with 14 bases spanning the gap. The sample belongs to a study of T cell responses to AZD1222 COVID-19 vaccine. Turning to the study itself: Both about-4-week and about-12-week second-dose recipients were combined.

Study-wide results and caveats: At baseline, just five to seven AZD1222 recipients tested seropositive. Clonal diversity may have been underestimated in mostly white British donors. All repertoire sampling was performed exclusively after the peak T cell response.

Repertoires were generated with immunoSEQ multiplex PCR, while TCRdb's copy carries only in-frame clones and drops some. The sample includes about 150,000 clones, about 89% of them seen just once. This TCR was recovered from an adult in good health. The rearrangement joins TRBV24-1 to TRBJ2-1, with a tentative D call TRBD2 (6 bases). The sequenced sample was peripheral blood, obtained on day 0 of AZD1222 vaccination. The CDR3 loop is CATSDRTGGEFF. DNA of the CDR3: TGTGCCACCAGTGACCGAACCGGGGGTGAGTTCTTC.